These 19 T cell receptor beta chains were all obtained from the same sample, sequenced in a study of blood T cell repertoires in COVID-19. Profiling relied on immunoSEQ multiplex PCR, and the TCRdb table lists in-frame clones only, not all of them. The table has roughly 120,000 clones, roughly four fifths seen once. Sequenced: peripheral blood. Every receptor here comes from a man between 65 and 85 years old with acute or convalescent COVID-19.

The gene calls are TRBV12-3 or TRBV12-4 and TRBJ1-2; possible D gene TRBD1, 5 bases. The CDR3 has 13 residues. The V end was cut by 8 bases, the J end by 3 bases, with 13 bases between. The CDR3 here is CASGAGLYYGYTF. CDR3 bases: TGTGCCAGCGGGGCCGGATTGTACTATGGCTACACCTTC.

This sequence joins TRBV7-9 and TRBJ2-4; D not resolved. The germline V gene encodes CDR1 SEHNR and CDR2 FQNEAQ (reference sequence). The length of the CDR3 is 13 residues. Trimming stripped 2 bases from V and 4 bases from J, with 6 bases between. CDR3 sequence: CASSLLQKNIQYF. The CDR3 DNA follows: TGTGCCAGCAGCTTACTTCAGAAAAACATTCAGTACTTC.

The genes are TRBV15 and TRBJ1-3; D unresolved. Trimming shortened V by 0 bases and J by 4 bases, and 4 bases separated the two germline ends. Germline V gene data show CDR1 as LNHNV and CDR2 as YYDKDF (reference sequence). This CDR3 is 13 amino acids long. CDR3 nucleotide sequence: TGTGCCACCAGCAGAGATCGGGGAAACACCATATATTTT. Protein: CATSRDRGNTIYF.

V gene TRBV18 combines with J gene TRBJ2-2; the D gene is possibly TRBD1 (6 bases). Germline V gene lookup returns CDR1 KGHSH and CDR2 LQKENI. V lost 8 bases and J 2 bases, leaving 12 bases between the germline ends. The CDR3 runs 14 residues. The CDR3 reads CASTTDSNTGELFF. DNA of the CDR3: TGTGCCAGCACAACGGACAGTAACACCGGGGAGCTGTTTTTT.

The table lists this clone with a count of one. The chain carries TRBV6-4 and TRBJ2-7; 9 bases align to TRBD2. Germline V lookup: CDR1 MRHNA, CDR2 SNTAGT. The CDR3 contains 15 residues. With 5 bases clipped from V and 5 bases from J, the junction kept 10 bases outside the gene matches. In nucleotides, the CDR3 is TGTGCCAGCAGTAGGACTAGCGCTATTTCGGACGAGCAGTACTTC. Protein: CASSRTSAISDEQYF.

This chain uses TRBV9 with TRBJ1-1, with D hard to call. This CDR3 has 14 residues. V lost 7 bases and J lost 1, with 14 bases in between. Germline V gene data show CDR1 as SGDLS and CDR2 as YYNGEE. The CDR3 nucleotides read TGTGCCAGCTCCCAAACCGGTCAGAACACTGAAGCTTTCTTT. Its protein product is CASSQTGQNTEAFF.

V and J are TRBV6-1 and TRBJ2-1, with TRBD2 as a possible D gene (6 bases). V shed 2 bases and J shed 6 bases, with 17 bases lying between them. CDR1 MNHNS and CDR2 SASEGT come from the germline V gene. CDR3 size: 16 residues. CDR3 in DNA: TGTGCCAGCAGTGAATTACGGAGGGTGGGCCCCAATGAGCAGTTCTTC. The encoded protein is CASSELRRVGPNEQFF.

The chain employs TRBV2 and TRBJ1-2; D not resolved. This CDR3 spans 15 amino acids. Germline CDR1 is SNHLY and CDR2 is FYNNEI. V shed 8 bases and J shed 0 bases, with 16 bases lying between them. CDR3 residues: CASRARVLTNYGYTF. As DNA, the CDR3 is TGTGCCAGCCGAGCCCGGGTCCTTACTAACTATGGCTACACCTTC.

CDR3 sequence (DNA): TGTGCCAGCAGCTTACGGGGGAATCAGCCCCAGCATTTT. Translated: CASSLRGNQPQHF. The chain is built from TRBV7-9 and TRBJ1-5; possibly TRBD1 for D (5 bases). Germline V gene data show CDR1 as SEHNR and CDR2 as FQNEAQ (reference sequence). This CDR3 has 13 residues. V shed 2 bases and J shed 4 bases, with 6 bases lying between them.

This chain joins TRBV28 and TRBJ2-7; TRBD1 might be the D (5 bases). Germline V gene lookup returns CDR1 MDHEN and CDR2 SYDVKM. This CDR3 is built from 16 residues. V was clipped by 4 bases and J by 4 bases, with 20 bases between them. The CDR3 DNA follows: TGTGCCAGCAGTTACCCGGGTGTAACAGGTTCTTACGAGCAGTACTTC. Protein: CASSYPGVTGSYEQYF.

V usage is TRBV18 and J usage is TRBJ2-3; 9 nucleotides match TRBD1. The germline CDR1 and CDR2 sequences are KGHSH and LQKENI. The V segment lost 3 bases and the J segment 0 bases; nucleotides outside the gene matches: 16. CDR3 length equals 20 residues. The CDR3 DNA reads as TGTGCCAGCTCACCGACTCTTATGATGACAGGGACAGGGAGCACAGATACGCAGTATTTT. Its translation is CASSPTLMMTGTGSTDTQYF.

The J gene is TRBJ2-1, the V gene TRBV28; 7 bases map to TRBD1. Losses at the gene ends were 6 bases for V and 5 bases for J; bases not matched to a gene: 13. This CDR3 has 16 residues. Germline V lookup: CDR1 MDHEN, CDR2 SYDVKM. The CDR3 region is CASSPPDRAGNNEQFF. The CDR3 DNA reads as TGTGCCAGCAGCCCCCCCGACAGGGCCGGCAACAATGAGCAGTTCTTC.

Relative to its sample, this clone is medium-sized (0.01 to 0.1%). This chain connects TRBV10-1 to TRBJ1-1, with 9 bases identical to TRBD1. Germline V gene lookup returns CDR1 WNHNN and CDR2 SYGVQD (reference sequence). This CDR3 has 17 residues. Unmatched junction bases numbered 11, after V lost 5 bases and J lost 1 base. This chain's CDR3 is CASSPSPGTGKNTEAFF. The CDR3 bases are TGCGCCAGCAGTCCGAGTCCCGGGACAGGGAAGAACACTGAAGCTTTCTTT.

This chain joins TRBV28 and TRBJ1-5; perhaps TRBD1 as D (6 bases). The CDR3 covers 17 residues. Germline CDR1 MDHEN, CDR2 SYDVKM. V lost 6 bases, J lost 2 bases, and 20 bases lay in between. In DNA form, the CDR3 reads TGTGCCAGCAGGACTTTCCCCGACCCAGGGGGCAATCAGCCCCAGCATTTT. Amino acid sequence: CASRTFPDPGGNQPQHF.

This rearrangement joins TRBV2 to TRBJ1-3; 9 nucleotides match TRBD1. V dropped 5 bases and J dropped 8; count of bases not matched to a gene: 7. The CDR3 has 14 amino acids. Germline CDR1 is SNHLY and CDR2 is FYNNEI. In nucleotides, the CDR3 is TGTGCCAGCAGTCGGACAGGGGCGGTGGACACCATATATTTT. Protein: CASSRTGAVDTIYF.

This sequence joins TRBV9 and TRBJ2-1, with 12 bases matching TRBD2. The CDR3 loop spans 18 amino acids. The J segment lost 4 bases and the V segment lost 3 bases, leaving 11 bases of the junction unmatched. Germline V CDR1 and CDR2: SGDLS, YYNGEE. CDR3 region: CASSAASGLAGPYNEQFF. In DNA form, the CDR3 reads TGTGCCAGCAGCGCCGCCTCGGGACTAGCGGGTCCATACAATGAGCAGTTCTTC.

The chain has TRBV28 and TRBJ1-2; maybe TRBD1 (5 bases). Germline V gene sequence: CDR1 MDHEN, CDR2 SYDVKM. V was cut by 7 bases and J by 8 bases, with 23 bases left in between. This CDR3 comprises 15 residues. The CDR3 DNA reads as TGTGCCAGCACCCTGGGGAGCGGGGGGAGTGGCGGCTACACCTTC. Translating it yields CASTLGSGGSGGYTF.

The chain recombines TRBV9 with TRBJ2-3; 7 bases are shared with TRBD1. CDR1 and CDR2 (germline): SGDLS, YYNGEE. V lost 1 base to trimming and J lost 8 bases; unmatched junction nucleotides: 10. This CDR3 is 15 amino acids long. CDR3 DNA: TGTGCCAGCAGCGTAAGACAGGGTACCAAGAGTACGCAGTATTTT. It is translated as CASSVRQGTKSTQYF.

To note about this clone: Other DNA sequences from this sample encode an identical CDR3 as well. The chain combines TRBV5-1 with TRBJ2-2; 7 nucleotides line up with TRBD1. Germline V lookup: CDR1 SGHRS, CDR2 YFSETQ. The CDR3 length is 16 residues. The trim removed 2 bases at V and 3 bases at J, leaving 7 bases unmatched. As DNA, the CDR3 is TGCGCCAGCAGCTTAGTGACAGGGCGAGACACCGGGGAGCTGTTTTTT. It translates to CASSLVTGRDTGELFF.